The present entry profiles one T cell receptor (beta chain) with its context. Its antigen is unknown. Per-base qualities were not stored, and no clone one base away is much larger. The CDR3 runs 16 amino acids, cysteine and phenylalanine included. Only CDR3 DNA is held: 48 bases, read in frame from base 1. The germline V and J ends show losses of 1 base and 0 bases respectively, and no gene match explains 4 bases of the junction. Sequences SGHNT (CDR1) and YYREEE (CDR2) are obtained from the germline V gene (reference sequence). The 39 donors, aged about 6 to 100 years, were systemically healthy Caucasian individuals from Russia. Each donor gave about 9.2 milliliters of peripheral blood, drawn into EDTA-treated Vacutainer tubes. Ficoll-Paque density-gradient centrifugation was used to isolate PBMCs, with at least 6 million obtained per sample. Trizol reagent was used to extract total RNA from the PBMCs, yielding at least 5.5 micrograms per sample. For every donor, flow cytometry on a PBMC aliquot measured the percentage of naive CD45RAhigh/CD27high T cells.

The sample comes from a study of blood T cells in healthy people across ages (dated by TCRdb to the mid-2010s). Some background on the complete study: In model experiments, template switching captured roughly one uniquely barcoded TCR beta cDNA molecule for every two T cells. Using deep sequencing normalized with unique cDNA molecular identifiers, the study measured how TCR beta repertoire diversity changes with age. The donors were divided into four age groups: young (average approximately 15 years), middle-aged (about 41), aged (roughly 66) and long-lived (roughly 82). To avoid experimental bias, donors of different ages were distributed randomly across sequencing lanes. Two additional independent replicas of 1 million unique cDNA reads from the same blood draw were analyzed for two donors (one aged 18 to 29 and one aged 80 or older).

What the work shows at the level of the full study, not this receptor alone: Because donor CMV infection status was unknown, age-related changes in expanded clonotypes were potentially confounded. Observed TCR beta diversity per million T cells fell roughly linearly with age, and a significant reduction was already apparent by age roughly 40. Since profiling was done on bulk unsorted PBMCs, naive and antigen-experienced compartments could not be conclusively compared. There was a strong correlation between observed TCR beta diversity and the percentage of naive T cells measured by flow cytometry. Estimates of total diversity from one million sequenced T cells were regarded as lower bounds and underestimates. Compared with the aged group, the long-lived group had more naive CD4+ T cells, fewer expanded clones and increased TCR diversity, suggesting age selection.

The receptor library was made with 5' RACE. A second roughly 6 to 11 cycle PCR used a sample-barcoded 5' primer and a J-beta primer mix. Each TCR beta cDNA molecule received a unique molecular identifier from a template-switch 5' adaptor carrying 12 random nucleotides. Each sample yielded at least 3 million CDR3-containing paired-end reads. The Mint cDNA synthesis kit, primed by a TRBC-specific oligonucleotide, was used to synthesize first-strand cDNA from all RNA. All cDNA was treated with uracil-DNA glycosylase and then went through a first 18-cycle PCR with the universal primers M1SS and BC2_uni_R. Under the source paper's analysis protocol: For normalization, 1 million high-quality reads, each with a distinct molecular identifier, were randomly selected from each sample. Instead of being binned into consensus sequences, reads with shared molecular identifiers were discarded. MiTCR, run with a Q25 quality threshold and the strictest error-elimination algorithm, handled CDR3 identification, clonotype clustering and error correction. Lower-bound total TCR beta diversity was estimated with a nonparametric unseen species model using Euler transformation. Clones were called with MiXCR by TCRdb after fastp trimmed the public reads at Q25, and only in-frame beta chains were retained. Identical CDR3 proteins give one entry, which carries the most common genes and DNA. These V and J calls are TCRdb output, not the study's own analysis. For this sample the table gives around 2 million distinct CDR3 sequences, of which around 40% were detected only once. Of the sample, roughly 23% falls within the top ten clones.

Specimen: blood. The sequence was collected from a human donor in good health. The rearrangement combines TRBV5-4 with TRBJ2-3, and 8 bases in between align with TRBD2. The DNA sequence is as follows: TGTGCCAGCAGCTTGCTCCGGGGGGGAAGCACAGATACGCAGTATTTT. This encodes CASSLLRGGSTDTQYF.